This entry features one TCR beta chain sequence. This sample is part of a study of T cell changes during pregnancy in multiple sclerosis. Measured with immunoSEQ multiplex PCR; TCRdb has only the in-frame clones, and not every one. This sample carries about 44,000 clones, nearly 90% of them seen once, and the ten largest clones take roughly 1.2%. V lost 5 bases and J lost 0, with 13 bases in between. The germline gives CDR1 MNHEY, CDR2 SMNVEV (reference sequence). CDR3 length equals 15 residues. Sequencing was performed on CD4+ T cells from peripheral blood mononuclear cells, taken after pregnancy. This receptor was identified in a female donor with multiple sclerosis, enrolled in a pregnancy study. The chain joins TRBV27 to TRBJ1-2; D is perhaps TRBD1 (5 bases). The DNA of the CDR3 is TGTGCCAGCAGTGGGCGTGGGGCCGCTAACTATGGCTACACCTTC. As protein: CASSGRGAANYGYTF.